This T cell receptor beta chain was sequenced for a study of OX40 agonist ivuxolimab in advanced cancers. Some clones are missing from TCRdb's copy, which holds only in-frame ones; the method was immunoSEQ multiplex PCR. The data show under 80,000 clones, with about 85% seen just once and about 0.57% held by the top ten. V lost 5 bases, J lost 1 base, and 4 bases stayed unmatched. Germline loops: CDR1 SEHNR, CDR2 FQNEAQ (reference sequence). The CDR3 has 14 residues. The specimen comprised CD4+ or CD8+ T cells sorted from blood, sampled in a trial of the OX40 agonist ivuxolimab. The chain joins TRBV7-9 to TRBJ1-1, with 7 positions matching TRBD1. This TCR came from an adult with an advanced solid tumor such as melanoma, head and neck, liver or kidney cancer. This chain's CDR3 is CASSEQGQNTEAFF. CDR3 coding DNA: TGTGCCAGCAGCGAACAGGGGCAGAACACTGAAGCTTTCTTT.